This T cell receptor beta chain emerged from a study of T-cell memory formation after mild COVID-19 (dated by TCRdb to the early 2020s). Some background on the complete study: TCR sequence clusters from the two donors were found to be largely donor specific. In a couple of donors, T-cell clones that expanded and contracted after mild COVID-19 were tracked by sequencing TCRalpha and TCRbeta repertoires over time. The cohort was made up of two young adult volunteers, one female and one male, who were previously healthy.

The sequencer was an Illumina NovaSeq 6000. cDNA libraries for TCRalpha and TCRbeta were prepared by 5'RACE using constant-segment primers, with sample barcodes and unique molecular identifiers added. RNA was extracted from every sample with Trizol reagent. Amplification of the libraries took two PCR steps, and the second step added a second sample barcode plus Illumina TruSeq adapters. The libraries were sequenced on an Illumina NovaSeq using 2 x 150 bp paired-end reads. In the original analysis: Reads were demultiplexed and collapsed into UMI-guided consensus sequences with migec v1.2.7. With mixcr v2.1.11, UMI consensuses were aligned to TRA and TRB V and J templates and assembled into clonotypes. A clonotype was counted as expanded or contracted only if both edgeR and NoisET called the change significant, with noise models trained on biological replicates. For edgeR calls, the cutoffs were a false discovery rate-adjusted p below 0.01 and a log2 fold-change threshold of 1. As an exploratory analysis of dynamics, PCA with hierarchical clustering was applied to max-normalized trajectories of the 1000 most abundant clonotypes. The CD4 or CD8 phenotype of responding clones was assigned using the separately sequenced CD4+ and CD8+ repertoires. Using fastp trimming at Q25 and MiXCR clonotype assembly, TCRdb reanalyzed the public sequencing data and kept in-frame beta chains. Entries that share a CDR3 protein sequence are merged under the most common genes and DNA. The V and J calls here are based on TCRdb, not the publication. The sample table records 340,000 or so distinct CDR3 sequences; over 10% of these occur just once. The ten largest clones represent about a fifth of the sample.

Ficoll-Paque density gradient centrifugation was the method used to isolate PBMCs. General study outcomes and caveats: SARS-CoV-2 specificity of the second-wave clones peaking on day 37 was not confirmed. Some responding clones were found in pre-infection memory, which suggests that pre-existing cross-reactive memory T cells took part in the SARS-CoV-2 response. Balanced CD4/CD8 phenotypes were observed for clones contracting from day 15 to 85, whereas a bias towards CD4+ was observed for a second wave of clones expanding from day 15 to 37. Contracting CD4+ clones turned up mainly in the CM and EM memory subsets, whereas EMRA was where CD8+ clones were enriched. Only a couple of mild cases were covered in the study, and larger cohorts including severe cases with pre-infection samples were considered necessary.

V loses 0 bases at its end and J loses 2 bases; junction bases beyond the gene matches: 12. The CDR3, from cysteine to phenylalanine, totals 18 residues. Kept here is only the CDR3 DNA, which spans 54 bases and is read in frame from base 1. The germline V gene specifies LGHNA as CDR1 and YSLEER as CDR2. With respect to this clonotype: The specificity of this receptor is unknown. Per-base qualities were not stored, and no clone one base away is much larger.

The chain is made from TRBV4-3 and TRBJ2-5; TRBD1 matches 7 bases in the middle. The sample comprised PBMCs or a T cell subset sorted from them (not recorded which). This clonotype was sampled from a man aged 18-30 years who had mild COVID-19 (a few samples of this study predate the infection). The sample titles of this study are shuffled in the database, so cell type and time point are left out; the donor was told from shared clones. Here the CDR3 is given as CASSQEFLQGFPQETQYF. The base sequence is TGCGCCAGCAGCCAAGAATTTCTACAGGGGTTCCCACAAGAGACCCAGTACTTC.